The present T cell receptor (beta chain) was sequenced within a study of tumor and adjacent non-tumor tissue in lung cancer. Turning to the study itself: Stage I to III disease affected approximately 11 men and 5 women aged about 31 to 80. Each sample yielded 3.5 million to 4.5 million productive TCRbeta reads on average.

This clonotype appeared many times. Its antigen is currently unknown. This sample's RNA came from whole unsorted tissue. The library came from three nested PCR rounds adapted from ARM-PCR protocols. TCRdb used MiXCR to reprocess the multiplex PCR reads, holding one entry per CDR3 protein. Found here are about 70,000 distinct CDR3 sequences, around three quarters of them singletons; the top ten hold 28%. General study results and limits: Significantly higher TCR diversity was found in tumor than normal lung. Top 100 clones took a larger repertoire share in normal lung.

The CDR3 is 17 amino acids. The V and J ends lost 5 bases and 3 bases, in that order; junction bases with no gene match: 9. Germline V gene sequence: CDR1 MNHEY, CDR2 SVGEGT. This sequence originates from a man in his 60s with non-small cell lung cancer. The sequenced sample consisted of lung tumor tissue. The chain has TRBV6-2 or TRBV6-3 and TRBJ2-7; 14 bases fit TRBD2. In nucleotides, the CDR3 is TGTGCCAGCAGTCGAACTCCGGGACTAGCGGGAGTCTACGAGCAGTACTTC. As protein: CASSRTPGLAGVYEQYF.